Listed below are T cell receptor beta chains from one sample, sequenced in a study of blood T cells in healthy people across ages. TCRdb redid the calling of the 5' RACE reads with MiXCR, one entry per CDR3 protein. Of 800,000 or so distinct CDR3 sequences in the sample, around a quarter are singletons; the top ten hold approximately 4%. Another study also made use of these data, one on T cells of mothers and their children.

Source material: blood. The receptor source for this set is a boy aged 5-17 years in good health. Each CDR3 is given with its conserved first and last residue. A D gene is named only where the DNA matches it firmly. Where a row states a size, it is once, few, many or the class of an expanded clone; other rows omit it.

v_gene,j_gene,abundance,d_gene,CDR3nt,CDR3aa
TRBV3-1,TRBJ2-7,NA,NA,TGTGCCAGCAGCCAAGAAATTGGATACGAGCAGTACTTC,CASSQEIGYEQYF
TRBV29-1,TRBJ1-1,NA,NA,TGCAGCGTTCAGGCACTCGGGGAGAACACTGAAGCTTTCTTT,CSVQALGENTEAFF
TRBV7-3,TRBJ1-1,few,NA,TGTGCCAGCAGCCTCTTATCAAACACTGAAGCTTTCTTT,CASSLLSNTEAFF
TRBV5-1,TRBJ2-4,NA,NA,TGCGCCAGCAGCGGAGGAGGTGGAATTCAGTACTTC,CASSGGGGIQYF
TRBV5-5,TRBJ2-7,few,TRBD1,TGTGCCGGCAGCTTCGGACAGGGCTACGAGCAGTACTTC,CAGSFGQGYEQYF
TRBV20-1,TRBJ1-5,NA,NA,TGCAGTGCTAGAGATAGGGACCGAACTCTTAGCAATCAGCCCCAGCATTTT,CSARDRDRTLSNQPQHF
TRBV2,TRBJ1-2,few,NA,TGTGCCATCCTAGAGGGTCTGTATAACTATGGCTACACCTTC,CAILEGLYNYGYTF
TRBV20-1,TRBJ2-7,NA,NA,TGCAGTGCCCCGAACGTAGAAACCTCCTACGAGCAGTACTTC,CSAPNVETSYEQYF
TRBV6-5,TRBJ1-1,NA,NA,TGTGCCAGCAGTTACACCACAGTGAACACTGAAGCTTTCTTT,CASSYTTVNTEAFF
TRBV2,TRBJ2-5,NA,NA,TGTGCCAGCAGTGAGGTGGGATTCCTGACCTCCCAAGAGACCCAGTACTTC,CASSEVGFLTSQETQYF
TRBV12-3/TRBV12-4,TRBJ1-2,few,NA,TGTGCCAGCCCCAGAGGCGGCTACACCTTC,CASPRGGYTF
TRBV7-2,TRBJ1-2,NA,NA,TGTGCCAGCAGCAGGCGGCAGGGGCCTGGCTACACCTTC,CASSRRQGPGYTF
TRBV4-3,TRBJ2-1,few,NA,TGCGCCAGCAGCCAGGAAATCTACCTGAGCTCCTACAATGAGCAGTTCTTC,CASSQEIYLSSYNEQFF
TRBV6-1,TRBJ2-3,NA,TRBD1,TGTGCCAGCAGTGATGGGACAGGGCACACAGATACGCAGTATTTT,CASSDGTGHTDTQYF